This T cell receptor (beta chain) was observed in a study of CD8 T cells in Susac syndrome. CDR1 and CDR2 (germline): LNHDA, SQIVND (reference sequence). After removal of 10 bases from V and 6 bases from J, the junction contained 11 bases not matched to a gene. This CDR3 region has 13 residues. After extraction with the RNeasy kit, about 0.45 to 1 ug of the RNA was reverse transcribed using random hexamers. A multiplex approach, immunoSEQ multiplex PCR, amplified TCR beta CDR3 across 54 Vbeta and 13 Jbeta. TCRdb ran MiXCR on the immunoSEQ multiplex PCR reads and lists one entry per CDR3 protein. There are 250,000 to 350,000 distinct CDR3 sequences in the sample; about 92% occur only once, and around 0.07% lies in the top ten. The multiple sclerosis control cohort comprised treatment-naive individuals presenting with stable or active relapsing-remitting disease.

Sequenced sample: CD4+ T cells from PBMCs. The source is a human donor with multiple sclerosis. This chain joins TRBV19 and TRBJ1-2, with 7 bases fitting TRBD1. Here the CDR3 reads CATDRQGGNGYTF. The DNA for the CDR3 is TGTGCCACCGACCGACAGGGAGGGAATGGCTACACCTTC.